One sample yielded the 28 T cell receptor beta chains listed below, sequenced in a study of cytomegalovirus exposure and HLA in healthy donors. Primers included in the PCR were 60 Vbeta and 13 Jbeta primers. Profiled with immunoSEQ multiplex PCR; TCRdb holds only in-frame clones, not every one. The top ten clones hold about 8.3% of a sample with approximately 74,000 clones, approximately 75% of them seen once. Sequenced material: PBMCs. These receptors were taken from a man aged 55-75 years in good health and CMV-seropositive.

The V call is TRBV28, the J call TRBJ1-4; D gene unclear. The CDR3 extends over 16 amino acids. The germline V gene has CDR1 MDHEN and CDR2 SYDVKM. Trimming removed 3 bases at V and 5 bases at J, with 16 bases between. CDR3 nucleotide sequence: TGTGCCAGCAGTTTGATCCCGCTTGGCAGGAATGAAAAACTGTTTTTT. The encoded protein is CASSLIPLGRNEKLFF.

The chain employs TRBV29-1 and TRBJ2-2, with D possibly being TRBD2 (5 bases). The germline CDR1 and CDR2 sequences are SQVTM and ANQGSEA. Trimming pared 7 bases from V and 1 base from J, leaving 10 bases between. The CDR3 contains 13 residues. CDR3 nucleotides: TGCAGCGCCGAGGGCGAGAACACCGGGGAGCTGTTTTTT. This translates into CSAEGENTGELFF.

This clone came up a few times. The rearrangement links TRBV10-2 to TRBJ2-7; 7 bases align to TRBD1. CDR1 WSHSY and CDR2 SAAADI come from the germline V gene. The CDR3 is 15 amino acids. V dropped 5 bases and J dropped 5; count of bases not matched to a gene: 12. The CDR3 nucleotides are TGCGCCAGCAGTTCTACAGGGGCCGCAGCAGACGAGCAGTACTTC. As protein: CASSSTGAAADEQYF.

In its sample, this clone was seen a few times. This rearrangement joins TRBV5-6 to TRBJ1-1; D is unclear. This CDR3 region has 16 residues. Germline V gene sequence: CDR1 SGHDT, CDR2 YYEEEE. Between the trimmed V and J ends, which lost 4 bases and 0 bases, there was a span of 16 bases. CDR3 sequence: CASSPTVSGMNTEAFF. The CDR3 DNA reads TGTGCCAGCAGCCCTACGGTCTCGGGGATGAACACTGAAGCTTTCTTT.

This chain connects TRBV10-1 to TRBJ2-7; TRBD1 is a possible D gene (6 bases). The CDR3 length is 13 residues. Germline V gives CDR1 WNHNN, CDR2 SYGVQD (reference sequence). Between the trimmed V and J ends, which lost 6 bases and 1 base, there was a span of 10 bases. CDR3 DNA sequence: TGCGCCAGCAGCAGGCAGGGGTCCTACGAGCAGTACTTC. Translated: CASSRQGSYEQYF.

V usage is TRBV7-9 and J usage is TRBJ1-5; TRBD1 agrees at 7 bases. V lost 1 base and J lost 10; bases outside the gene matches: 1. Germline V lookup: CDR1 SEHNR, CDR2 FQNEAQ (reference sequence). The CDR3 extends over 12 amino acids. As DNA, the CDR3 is TGTGCCAGCAGCTTAGGGGACAGACCCCAGCATTTT. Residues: CASSLGDRPQHF. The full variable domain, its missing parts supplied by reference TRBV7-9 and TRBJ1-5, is DTGVSQNPRHKITKRGQNVTFRCDPISEHNRLYWYRQTLGQGPEFLTYFQNEAQLEKSRLLSDRFSAERPKGSFSTLEIQRTEQGDSAMYLCASSLGDRPQHFGDGTRLSIL.

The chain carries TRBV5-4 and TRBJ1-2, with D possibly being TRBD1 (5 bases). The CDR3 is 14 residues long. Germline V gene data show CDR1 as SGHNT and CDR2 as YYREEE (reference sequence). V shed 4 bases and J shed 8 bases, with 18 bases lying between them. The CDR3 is CASSPPRGSPGYTF. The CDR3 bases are TGTGCCAGCAGCCCACCTCGGGGGTCTCCAGGCTACACCTTC.

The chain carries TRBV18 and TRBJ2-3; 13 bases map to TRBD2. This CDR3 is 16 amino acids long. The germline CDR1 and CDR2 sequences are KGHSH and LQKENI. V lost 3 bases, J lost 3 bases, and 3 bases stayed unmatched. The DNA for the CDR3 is TGTGCCAGCTCACCCCGGACTAGCGGGGGTACAGATACGCAGTATTTT. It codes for CASSPRTSGGTDTQYF.

CDR3 residues: CASRPGGQGGIGYTF. The DNA for the CDR3 is TGCGCCAGCAGACCTGGCGGACAGGGTGGAATCGGCTACACCTTC. This sequence joins TRBV5-1 and TRBJ1-2, with 8 bases fitting TRBD1. The CDR3 loop spans 15 amino acids. With 5 bases clipped from V and 8 bases from J, the junction kept 14 bases outside the gene matches. Germline assignment: CDR1 SGHRS and CDR2 YFSETQ.

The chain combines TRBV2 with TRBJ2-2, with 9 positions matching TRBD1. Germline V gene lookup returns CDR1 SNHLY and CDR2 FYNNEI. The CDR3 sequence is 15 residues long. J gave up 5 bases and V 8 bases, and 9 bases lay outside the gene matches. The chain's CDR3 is CASLPGQGRTGELFF. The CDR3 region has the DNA TGTGCCAGCTTACCGGGACAGGGAAGGACCGGGGAGCTGTTTTTT. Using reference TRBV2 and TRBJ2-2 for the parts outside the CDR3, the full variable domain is EPEVTQTPSHQVTQMGQEVILRCVPISNHLYFYWYRQILGQKVEFLVSFYNNEISEKSEIFDDQFSVERPDGSNFTLKIRSTKLEDSAMYFCASLPGQGRTGELFFGEGSRLTVL.

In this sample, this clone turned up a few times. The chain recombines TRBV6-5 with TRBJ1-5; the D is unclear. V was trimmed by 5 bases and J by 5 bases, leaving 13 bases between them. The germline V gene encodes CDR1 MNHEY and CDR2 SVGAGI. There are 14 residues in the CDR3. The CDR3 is CASSDNGPHQPQHF. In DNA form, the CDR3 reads TGTGCCAGCAGTGATAATGGCCCGCATCAGCCCCAGCATTTT.

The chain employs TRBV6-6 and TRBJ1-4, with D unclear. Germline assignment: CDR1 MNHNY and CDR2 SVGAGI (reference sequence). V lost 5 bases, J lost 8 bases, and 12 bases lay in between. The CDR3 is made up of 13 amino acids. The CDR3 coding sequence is TGTGCCAGCAGTCGAGACCTAGGCGAAAAACTGTTTTTT. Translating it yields CASSRDLGEKLFF.

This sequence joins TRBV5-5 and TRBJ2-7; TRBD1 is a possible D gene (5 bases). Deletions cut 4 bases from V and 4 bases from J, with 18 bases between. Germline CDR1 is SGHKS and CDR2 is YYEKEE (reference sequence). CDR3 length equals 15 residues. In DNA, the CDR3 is TGTGCCAGCAGCACCAATTCTGACAGTTATTACGAGCAGTACTTC. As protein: CASSTNSDSYYEQYF.

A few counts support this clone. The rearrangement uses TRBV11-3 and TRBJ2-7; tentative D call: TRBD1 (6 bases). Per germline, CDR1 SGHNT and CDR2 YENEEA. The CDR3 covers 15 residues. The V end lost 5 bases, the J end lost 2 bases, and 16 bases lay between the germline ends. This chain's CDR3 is CASSRRTDITYEQYF. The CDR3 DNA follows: TGTGCCAGCAGCCGTCGGACAGACATAACCTACGAGCAGTACTTC.

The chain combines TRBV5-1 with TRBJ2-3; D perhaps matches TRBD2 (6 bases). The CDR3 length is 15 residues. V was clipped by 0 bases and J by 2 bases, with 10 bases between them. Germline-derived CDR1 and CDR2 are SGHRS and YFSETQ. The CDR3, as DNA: TGCGCCAGCAGCTTGGGCGGGAAGAACACAGATACGCAGTATTTT. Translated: CASSLGGKNTDTQYF.

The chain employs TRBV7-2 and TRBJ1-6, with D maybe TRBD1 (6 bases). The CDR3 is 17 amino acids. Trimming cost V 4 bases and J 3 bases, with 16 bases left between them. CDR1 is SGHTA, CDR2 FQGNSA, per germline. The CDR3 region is CASSSLGTLHYNSPLHF. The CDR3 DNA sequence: TGTGCCAGCAGCTCGCTAGGGACATTGCACTATAATTCACCCCTCCACTTT.

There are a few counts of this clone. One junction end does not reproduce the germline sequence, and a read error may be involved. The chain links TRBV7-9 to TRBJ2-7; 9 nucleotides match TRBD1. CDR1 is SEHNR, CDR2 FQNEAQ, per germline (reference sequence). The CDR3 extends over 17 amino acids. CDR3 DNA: TGTTCCAGCAGCTTAGGCCCGGGACAGGGACTGTTCTACGAGCAGTACTTC. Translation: CSSSLGPGQGLFYEQYF.

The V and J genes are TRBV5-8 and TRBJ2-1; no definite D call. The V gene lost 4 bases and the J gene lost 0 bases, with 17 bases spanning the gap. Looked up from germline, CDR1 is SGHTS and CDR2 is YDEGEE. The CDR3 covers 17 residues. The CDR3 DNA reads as TGTGCCAGCAGCATGGTAAAACGCGTAGACTCCTACAATGAGCAGTTCTTC. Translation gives CASSMVKRVDSYNEQFF.

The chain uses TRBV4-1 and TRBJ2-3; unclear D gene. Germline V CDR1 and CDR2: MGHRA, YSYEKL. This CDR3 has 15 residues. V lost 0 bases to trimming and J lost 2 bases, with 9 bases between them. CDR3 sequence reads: CASSQEVRYTDTQYF. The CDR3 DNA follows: TGCGCCAGCAGCCAAGAGGTCCGCTACACAGATACGCAGTATTTT.

This chain's CDR3 is CASGSEQGSLSSGANVLTF. The CDR3 coding sequence is TGTGCCAGCGGGTCTGAACAGGGATCTCTAAGCTCTGGGGCCAACGTCCTGACTTTC. The V and J genes are TRBV2 and TRBJ2-6, with TRBD1 as a possible D gene (6 bases). Germline CDR1 SNHLY, CDR2 FYNNEI. This CDR3 has 19 residues. The V gene lost 8 bases and the J gene lost 0 bases, with 23 bases spanning the gap.

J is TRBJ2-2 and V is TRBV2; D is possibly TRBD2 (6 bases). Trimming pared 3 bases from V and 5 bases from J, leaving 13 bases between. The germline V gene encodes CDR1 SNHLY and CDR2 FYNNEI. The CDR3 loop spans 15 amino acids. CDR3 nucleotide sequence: TGTGCCAGCAGTGACGGTGCAGGAGGGACCGGGGAGCTGTTTTTT. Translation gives CASSDGAGGTGELFF.

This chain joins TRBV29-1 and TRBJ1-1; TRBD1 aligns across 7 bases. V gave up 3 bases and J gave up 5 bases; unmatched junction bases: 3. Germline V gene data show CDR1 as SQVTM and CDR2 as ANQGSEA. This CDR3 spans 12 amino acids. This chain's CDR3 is CSVDGRGTEAFF. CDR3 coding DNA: TGCAGCGTTGACGGCAGGGGGACTGAAGCTTTCTTT.

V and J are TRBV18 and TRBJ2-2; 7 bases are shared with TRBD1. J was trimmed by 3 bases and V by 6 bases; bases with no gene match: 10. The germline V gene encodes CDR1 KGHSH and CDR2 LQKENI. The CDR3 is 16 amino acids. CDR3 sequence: CASSIRQGRDTGELFF. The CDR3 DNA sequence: TGTGCCAGCTCGATACGACAGGGTCGCGACACCGGGGAGCTGTTTTTT. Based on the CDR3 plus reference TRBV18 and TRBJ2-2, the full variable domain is NAGVMQNPRHLVRRRGQEARLRCSPMKGHSHVYWYRQLPEEGLKFMVYLQKENIIDESGMPKERFSAEFPKEGPSILRIQQVVRGDSAAYFCASSIRQGRDTGELFFGEGSRLTVL.

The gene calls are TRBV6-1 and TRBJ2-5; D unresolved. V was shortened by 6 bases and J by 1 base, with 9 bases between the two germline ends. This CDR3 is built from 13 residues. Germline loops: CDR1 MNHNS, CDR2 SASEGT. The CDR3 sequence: CASRQSIQETQYF. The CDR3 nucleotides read TGTGCCAGCAGACAGAGTATCCAAGAGACCCAGTACTTC.

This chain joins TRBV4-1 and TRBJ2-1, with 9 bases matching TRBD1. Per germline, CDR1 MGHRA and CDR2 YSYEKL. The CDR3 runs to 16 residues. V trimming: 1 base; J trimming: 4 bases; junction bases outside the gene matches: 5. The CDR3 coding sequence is TGCGCCAGCAGCCAAGCCCCGGGACAGGGTTACAATGAGCAGTTCTTC. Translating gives CASSQAPGQGYNEQFF.

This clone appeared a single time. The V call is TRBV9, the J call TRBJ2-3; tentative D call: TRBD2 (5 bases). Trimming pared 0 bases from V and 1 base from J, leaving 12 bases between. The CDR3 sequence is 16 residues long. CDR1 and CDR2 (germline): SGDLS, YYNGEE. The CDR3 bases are TGTGCCAGCAGCGTAGGAGGGCCCTCGGGCACAGATACGCAGTATTTT. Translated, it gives CASSVGGPSGTDTQYF. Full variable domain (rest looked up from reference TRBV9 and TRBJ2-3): DSGVTQTPKHLITATGQRVTLRCSPRSGDLSVYWYQQSLDQGLQFLIQYYNGEERAKGNILERFSAQQFPDLHSELNLSSLELGDSALYFCASSVGGPSGTDTQYFGPGTRLTVL.

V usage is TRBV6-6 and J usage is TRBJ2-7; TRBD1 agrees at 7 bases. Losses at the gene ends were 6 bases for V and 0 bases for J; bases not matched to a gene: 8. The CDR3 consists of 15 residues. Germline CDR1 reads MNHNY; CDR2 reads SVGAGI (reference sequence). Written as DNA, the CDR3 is TGTGCCAGCAGAACAGAAGGGGGCGTCTCCTACGAGCAGTACTTC. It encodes CASRTEGGVSYEQYF.

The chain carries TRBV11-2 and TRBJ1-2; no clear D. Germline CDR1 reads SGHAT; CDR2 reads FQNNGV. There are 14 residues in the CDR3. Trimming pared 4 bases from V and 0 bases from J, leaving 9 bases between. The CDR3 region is CASSSTTTNYGYTF. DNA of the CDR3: TGTGCCAGCAGCTCGACAACAACTAACTATGGCTACACCTTC. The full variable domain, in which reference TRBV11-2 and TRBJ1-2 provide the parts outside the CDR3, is EAGVAQSPRYKIIEKRQSVAFWCNPISGHATLYWYQQILGQGPKLLIQFQNNGVVDDSQLPKDRFSAERLKGVDSTLKIQPAKLEDSAVYLCASSSTTTNYGYTFGSGTRLTVV.